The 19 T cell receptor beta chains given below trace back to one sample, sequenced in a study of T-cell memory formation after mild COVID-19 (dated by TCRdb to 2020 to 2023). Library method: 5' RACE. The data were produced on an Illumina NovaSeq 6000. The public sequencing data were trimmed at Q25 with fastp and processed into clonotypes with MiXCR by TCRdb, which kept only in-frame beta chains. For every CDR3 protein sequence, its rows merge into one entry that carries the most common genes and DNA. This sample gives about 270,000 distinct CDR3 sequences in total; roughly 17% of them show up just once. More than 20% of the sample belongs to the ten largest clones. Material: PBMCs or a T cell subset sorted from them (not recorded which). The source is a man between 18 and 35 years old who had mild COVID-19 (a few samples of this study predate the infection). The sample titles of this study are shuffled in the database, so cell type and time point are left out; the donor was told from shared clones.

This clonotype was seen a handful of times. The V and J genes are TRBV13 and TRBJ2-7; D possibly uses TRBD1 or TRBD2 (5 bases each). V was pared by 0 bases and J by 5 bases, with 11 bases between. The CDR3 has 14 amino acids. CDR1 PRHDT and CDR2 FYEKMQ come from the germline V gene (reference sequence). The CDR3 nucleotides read TGTGCCAGCAGCTTAGGGGGGGACCTCCACGAGCAGTACGTC. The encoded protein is CASSLGGDLHEQYV.

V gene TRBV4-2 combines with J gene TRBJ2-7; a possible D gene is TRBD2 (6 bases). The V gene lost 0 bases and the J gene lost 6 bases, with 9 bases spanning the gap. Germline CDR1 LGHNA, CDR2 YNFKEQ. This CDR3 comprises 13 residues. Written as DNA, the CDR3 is TGTGCCAGCAGCCAAGAAGGCGGGGTCGAGCAGTACTTC. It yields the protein CASSQEGGVEQYF.

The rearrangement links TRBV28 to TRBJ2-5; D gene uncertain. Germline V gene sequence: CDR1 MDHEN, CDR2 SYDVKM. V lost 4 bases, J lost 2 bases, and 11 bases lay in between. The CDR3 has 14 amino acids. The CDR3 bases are TGTGCCAGCAGTTCACCCCTAAGACAAGAGACCCAGTACTTC. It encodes CASSSPLRQETQYF. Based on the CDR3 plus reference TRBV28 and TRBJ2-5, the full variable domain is DVKVTQSSRYLVKRTGEKVFLECVQDMDHENMFWYRQDPGLGLRLIYFSYDVKMKEKGDIPEGYSVSREKKERFSLILESASTNQTSMYLCASSSPLRQETQYFGPGTRLLVL.

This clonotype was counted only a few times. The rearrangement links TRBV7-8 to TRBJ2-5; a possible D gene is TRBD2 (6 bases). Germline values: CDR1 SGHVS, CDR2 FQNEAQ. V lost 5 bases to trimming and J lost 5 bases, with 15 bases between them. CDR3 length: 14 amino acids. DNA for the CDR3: TGTGCCAGCAGCCGGCGGGGAGCTCGGGAGACCCAGTACTTC. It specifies CASSRRGARETQYF.

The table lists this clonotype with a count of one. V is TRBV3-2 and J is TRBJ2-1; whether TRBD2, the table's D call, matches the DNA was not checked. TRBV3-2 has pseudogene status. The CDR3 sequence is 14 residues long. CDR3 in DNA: TGTGCCAGCAGCCAAGGAAAGGCGGGCAATGAGCAGTTCTTC. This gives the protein CASSQGKAGNEQFF.

The CDR3 region has the DNA TGTGCCAGCAGCCGGGACAGGGGGACGGGGGAGACCCAGTACTTC. It specifies CASSRDRGTGETQYF. V is TRBV11-2 and J is TRBJ2-5, with 11 bases aligning to TRBD1. The CDR3 runs to 15 residues. V dropped 5 bases and J dropped 5; count of bases not matched to a gene: 7. Germline-derived CDR1 and CDR2 are SGHAT and FQNNGV.

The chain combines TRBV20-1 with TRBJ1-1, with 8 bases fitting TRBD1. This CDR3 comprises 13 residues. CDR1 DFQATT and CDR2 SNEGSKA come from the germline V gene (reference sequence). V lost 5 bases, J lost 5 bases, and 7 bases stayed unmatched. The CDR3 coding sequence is TGCAGTGCTGAGGACAGGGCGGGAACTGAAGCTTTCTTT. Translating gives CSAEDRAGTEAFF.

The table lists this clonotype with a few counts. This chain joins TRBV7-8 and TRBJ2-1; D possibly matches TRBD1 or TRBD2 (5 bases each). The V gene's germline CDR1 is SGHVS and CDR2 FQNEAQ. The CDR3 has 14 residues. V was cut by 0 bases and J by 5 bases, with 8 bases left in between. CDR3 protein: CASSLARGDNEQFF. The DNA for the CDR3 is TGTGCCAGCAGCTTAGCGCGAGGGGACAATGAGCAGTTCTTC.

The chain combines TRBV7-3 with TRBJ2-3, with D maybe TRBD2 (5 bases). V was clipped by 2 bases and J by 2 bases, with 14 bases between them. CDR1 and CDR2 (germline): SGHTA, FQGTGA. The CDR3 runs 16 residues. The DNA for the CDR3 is TGTGCCAGCAGCTTAGAGAGAAGCGGAATCACAGATACGCAGTATTTT. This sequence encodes CASSLERSGITDTQYF.

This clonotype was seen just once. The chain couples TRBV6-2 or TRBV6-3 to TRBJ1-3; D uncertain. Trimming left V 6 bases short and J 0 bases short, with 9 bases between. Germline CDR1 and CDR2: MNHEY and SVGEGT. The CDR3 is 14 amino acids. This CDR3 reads CASSRTISGNTIYF. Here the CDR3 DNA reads TGTGCCAGCAGCCGGACTATCTCTGGAAACACCATATATTTT.

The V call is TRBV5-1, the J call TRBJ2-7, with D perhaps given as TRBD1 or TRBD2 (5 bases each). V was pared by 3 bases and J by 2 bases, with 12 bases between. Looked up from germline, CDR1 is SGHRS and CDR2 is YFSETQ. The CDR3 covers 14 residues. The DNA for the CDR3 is TGCGCCAGCAGCTCCGGGACGGAAACCTACGAGCAGTACGTC. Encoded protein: CASSSGTETYEQYV.

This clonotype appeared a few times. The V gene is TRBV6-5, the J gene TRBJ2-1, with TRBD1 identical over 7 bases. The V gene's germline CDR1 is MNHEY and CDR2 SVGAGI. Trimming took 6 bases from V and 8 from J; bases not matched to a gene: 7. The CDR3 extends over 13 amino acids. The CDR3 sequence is CASRKGQYYEQFF. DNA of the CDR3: TGTGCCAGCAGAAAGGGACAGTACTATGAGCAGTTCTTC.

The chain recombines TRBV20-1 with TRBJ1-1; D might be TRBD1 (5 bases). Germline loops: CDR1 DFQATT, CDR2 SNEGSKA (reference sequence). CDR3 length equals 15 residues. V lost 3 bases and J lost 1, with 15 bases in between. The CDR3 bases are TGCAGTGCTAGCAGTCCCTCAACAGGGAACACTGAAGCTTTCTTT. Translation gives CSASSPSTGNTEAFF.

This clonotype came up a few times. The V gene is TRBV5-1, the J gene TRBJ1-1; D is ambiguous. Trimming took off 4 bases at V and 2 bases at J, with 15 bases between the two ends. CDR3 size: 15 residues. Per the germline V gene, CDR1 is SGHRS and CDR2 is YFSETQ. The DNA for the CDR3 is TGCGCCAGCAGCAATGACGGGGAATATAACACTGAAGCTTTCTTT. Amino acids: CASSNDGEYNTEAFF.

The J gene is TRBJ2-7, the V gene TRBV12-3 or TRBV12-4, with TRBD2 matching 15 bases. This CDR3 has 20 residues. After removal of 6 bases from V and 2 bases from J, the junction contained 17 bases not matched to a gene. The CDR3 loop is CASSRHPPGLAGGFPYEQYF. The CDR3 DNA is TGTGCCAGCAGCAGACACCCTCCGGGACTAGCGGGGGGCTTCCCCTACGAGCAGTACTTC.

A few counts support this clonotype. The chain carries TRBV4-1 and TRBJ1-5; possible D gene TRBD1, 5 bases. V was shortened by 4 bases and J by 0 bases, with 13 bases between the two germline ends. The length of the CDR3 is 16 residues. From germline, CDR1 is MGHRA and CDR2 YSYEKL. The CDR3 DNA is TGCGCCAGCAGCCCCCCAGGGACTCATAGCAATCAGCCCCAGCATTTT. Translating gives CASSPPGTHSNQPQHF.

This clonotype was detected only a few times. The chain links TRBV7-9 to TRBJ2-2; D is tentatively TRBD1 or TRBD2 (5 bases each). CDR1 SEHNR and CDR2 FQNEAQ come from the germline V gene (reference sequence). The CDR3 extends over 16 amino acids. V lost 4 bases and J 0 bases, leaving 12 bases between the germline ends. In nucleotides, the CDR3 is TGTGCCAGCAGCTCGGGGCAGAATGCGAACACCGGGGAGCTGTTTTTT. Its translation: CASSSGQNANTGELFF.

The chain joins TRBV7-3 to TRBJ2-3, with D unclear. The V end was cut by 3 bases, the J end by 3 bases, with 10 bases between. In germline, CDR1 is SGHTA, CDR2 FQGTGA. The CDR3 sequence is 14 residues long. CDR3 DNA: TGTGCCAGCAGCTTGGACGGCCCTACAGATACGCAGTATTTT. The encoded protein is CASSLDGPTDTQYF.

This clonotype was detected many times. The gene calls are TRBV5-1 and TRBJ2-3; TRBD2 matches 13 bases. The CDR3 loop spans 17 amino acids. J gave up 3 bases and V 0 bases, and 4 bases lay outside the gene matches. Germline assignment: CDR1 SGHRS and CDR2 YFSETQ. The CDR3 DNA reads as TGCGCCAGCAGCTTGGAAACTAGCGGGGGGGCAACAGATACGCAGTATTTT. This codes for CASSLETSGGATDTQYF.